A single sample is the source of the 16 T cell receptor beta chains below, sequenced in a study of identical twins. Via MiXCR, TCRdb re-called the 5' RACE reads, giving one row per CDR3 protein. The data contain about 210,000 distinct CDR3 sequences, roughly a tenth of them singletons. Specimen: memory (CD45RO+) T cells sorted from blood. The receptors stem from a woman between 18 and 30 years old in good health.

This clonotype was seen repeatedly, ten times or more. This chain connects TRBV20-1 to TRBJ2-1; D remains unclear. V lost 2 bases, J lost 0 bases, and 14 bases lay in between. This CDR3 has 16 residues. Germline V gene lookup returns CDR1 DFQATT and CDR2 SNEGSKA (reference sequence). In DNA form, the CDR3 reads TGCAGTGCTAGATCACTTTCGACAAACTCCTACAATGAGCAGTTCTTC. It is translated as CSARSLSTNSYNEQFF.

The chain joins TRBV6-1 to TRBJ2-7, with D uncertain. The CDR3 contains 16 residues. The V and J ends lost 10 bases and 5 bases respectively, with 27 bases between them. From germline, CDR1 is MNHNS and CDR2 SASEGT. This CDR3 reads CATFKMQGRVADEQYF. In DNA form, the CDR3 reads TGTGCCACCTTCAAAATGCAAGGACGGGTGGCCGACGAGCAGTACTTC.

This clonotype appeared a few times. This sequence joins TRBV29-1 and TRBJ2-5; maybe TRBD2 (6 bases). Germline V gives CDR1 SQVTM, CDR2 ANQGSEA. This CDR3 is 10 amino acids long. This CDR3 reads CAGYQETQYF. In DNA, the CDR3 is TGCGCGGGGTACCAAGAGACCCAGTACTTC. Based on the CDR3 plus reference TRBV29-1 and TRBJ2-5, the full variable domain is SAVISQKPSRDICQRGTSLTIQCQVDSQVTMMFWYRQQPGQSLTLIATANQGSEATYESGFVIDKFPISRPNLTFSTLTVSNMSPEDSSIYLCAGYQETQYFGPGTRLLVL.

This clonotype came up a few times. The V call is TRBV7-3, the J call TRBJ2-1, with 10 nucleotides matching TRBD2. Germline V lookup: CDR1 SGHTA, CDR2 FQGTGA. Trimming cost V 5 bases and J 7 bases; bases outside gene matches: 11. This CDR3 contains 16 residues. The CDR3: CASSLIAGGNLNEQFF. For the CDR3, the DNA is TGTGCCAGCAGCCTGATAGCGGGGGGTAATTTAAATGAGCAGTTCTTC. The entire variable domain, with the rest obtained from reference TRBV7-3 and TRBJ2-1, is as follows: GAGVSQTPSNKVTEKGKYVELRCDPISGHTALYWYRQSLGQGPEFLIYFQGTGAADDSGLPNDRFFAVRPEGSVSTLKIQRTERGDSAVYLCASSLIAGGNLNEQFFGPGTRLTVL.

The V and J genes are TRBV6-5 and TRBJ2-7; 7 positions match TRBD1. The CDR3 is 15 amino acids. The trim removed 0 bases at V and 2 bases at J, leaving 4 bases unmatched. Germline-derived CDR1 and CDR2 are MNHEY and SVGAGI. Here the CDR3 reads CASSYSDRRTYEQYF. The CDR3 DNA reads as TGTGCCAGCAGTTACTCGGACAGGCGCACCTACGAGCAGTACTTC.

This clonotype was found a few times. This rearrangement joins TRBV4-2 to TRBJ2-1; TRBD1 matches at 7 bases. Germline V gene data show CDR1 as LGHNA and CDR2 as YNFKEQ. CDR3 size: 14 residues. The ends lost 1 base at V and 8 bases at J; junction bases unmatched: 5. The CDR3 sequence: CASSQADRDHEQFF. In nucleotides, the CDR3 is TGTGCCAGCAGCCAAGCCGACAGGGACCATGAGCAGTTCTTC.

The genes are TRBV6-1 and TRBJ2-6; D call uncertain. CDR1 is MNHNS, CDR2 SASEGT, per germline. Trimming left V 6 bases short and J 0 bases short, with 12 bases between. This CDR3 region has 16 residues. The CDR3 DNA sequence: TGTGCCAGCAGCCGGGTTCCCGTCTCTGGGGCCAACGTCCTGACTTTC. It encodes CASSRVPVSGANVLTF.

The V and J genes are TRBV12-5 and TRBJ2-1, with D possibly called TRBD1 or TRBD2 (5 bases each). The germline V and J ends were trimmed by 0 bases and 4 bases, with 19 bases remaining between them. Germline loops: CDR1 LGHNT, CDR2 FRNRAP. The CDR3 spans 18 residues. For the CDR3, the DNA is TGTGCTAGTGGTTTGGTACGGGACGGACGGCCCCCATACAATGAGCAGTTCTTC. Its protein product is CASGLVRDGRPPYNEQFF.

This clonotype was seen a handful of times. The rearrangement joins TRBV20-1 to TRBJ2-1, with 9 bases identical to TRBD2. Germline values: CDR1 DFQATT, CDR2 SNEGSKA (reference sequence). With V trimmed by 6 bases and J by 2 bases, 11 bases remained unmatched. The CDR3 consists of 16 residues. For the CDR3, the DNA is TGCAGTGCCCTCCACCACGCGGGAGGGACCTACAATGAGCAGTTCTTC. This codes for CSALHHAGGTYNEQFF.

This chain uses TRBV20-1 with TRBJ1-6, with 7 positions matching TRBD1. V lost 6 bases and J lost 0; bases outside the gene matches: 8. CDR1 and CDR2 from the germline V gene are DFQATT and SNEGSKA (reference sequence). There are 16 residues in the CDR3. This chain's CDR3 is CSARTGGSSYNSPLHF. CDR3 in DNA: TGCAGTGCAAGGACAGGCGGGAGCTCCTATAATTCACCCCTCCACTTT.

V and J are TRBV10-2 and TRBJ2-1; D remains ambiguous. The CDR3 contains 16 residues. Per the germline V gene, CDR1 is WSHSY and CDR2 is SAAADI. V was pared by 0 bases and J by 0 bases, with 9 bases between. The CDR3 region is CASSESPVSSYNEQFF. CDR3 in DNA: TGCGCCAGCAGTGAGTCTCCGGTAAGCTCCTACAATGAGCAGTTCTTC.

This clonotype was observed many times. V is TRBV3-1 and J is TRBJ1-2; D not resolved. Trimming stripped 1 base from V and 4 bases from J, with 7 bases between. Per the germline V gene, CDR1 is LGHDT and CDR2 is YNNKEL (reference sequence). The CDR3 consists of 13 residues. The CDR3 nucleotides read TGTGCCAGCAGCCAAGTCCCAGGCTATGGCTACACCTTC. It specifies CASSQVPGYGYTF.

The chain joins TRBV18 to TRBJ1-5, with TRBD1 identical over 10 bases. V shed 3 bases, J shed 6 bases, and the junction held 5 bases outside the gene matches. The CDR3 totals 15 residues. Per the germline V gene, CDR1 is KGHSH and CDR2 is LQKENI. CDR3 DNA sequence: TGTGCCAGCTCACCCGGACAGGGGGAAGGTCAGCCCCAGCATTTT. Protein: CASSPGQGEGQPQHF.

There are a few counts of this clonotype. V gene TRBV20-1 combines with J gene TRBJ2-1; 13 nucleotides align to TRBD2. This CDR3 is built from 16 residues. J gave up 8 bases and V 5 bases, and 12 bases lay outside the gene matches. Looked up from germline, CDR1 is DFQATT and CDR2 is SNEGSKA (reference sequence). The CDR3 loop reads CSAPKRTSGGAHEQFF. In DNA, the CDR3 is TGCAGTGCTCCCAAGCGCACTAGCGGGGGGGCCCATGAGCAGTTCTTC.

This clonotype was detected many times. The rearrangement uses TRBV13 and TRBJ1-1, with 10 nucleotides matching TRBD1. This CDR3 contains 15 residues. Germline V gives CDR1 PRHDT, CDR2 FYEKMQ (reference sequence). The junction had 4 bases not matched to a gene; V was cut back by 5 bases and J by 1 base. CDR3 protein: CASSKRTGGNTEAFF. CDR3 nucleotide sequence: TGTGCCAGCAGCAAAAGGACAGGGGGGAACACTGAAGCTTTCTTT. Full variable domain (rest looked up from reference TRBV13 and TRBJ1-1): AAGVIQSPRHLIKEKRETATLKCYPIPRHDTVYWYQQGPGQDPQFLISFYEKMQSDKGSIPDRFSAQQFSDYHSELNMSSLELGDSALYFCASSKRTGGNTEAFFGQGTRLTVV.

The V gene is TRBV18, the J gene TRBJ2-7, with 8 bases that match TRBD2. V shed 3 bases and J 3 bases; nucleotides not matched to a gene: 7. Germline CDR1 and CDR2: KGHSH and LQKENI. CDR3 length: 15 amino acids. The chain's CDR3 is CASSPAASGYYEQYF. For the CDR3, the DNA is TGTGCCAGCTCACCTGCGGCTAGCGGGTACTACGAGCAGTACTTC.